This T cell receptor beta chain was documented in a study of blood T cells in healthy people across ages. General observations from the study: With donor CMV status unknown, expanded clonotype changes were possibly confounded.

The germline V gene encodes CDR1 SGHNT and CDR2 YYREEE (reference sequence). The J segment lost 6 bases and the V segment lost 4 bases, leaving 12 bases of the junction unmatched. This CDR3 is 15 amino acids long. PCR was performed a second time for roughly 7 to 11 cycles using a sample-barcoded 5' primer and a J-beta primer mix. In TCRdb, the 5' RACE reads were re-called with MiXCR into one record per CDR3 protein. This sample has approximately 810,000 distinct CDR3 sequences, with 25% to 30% found just once. This clonotype was seen a handful of times. Its matching antigen is unknown. Sequenced input: blood. The chain combines TRBV5-4 with TRBJ2-7; TRBD1 matches at 8 bases. The origin of this receptor is a woman older than 75 in good health. CDR3 residues: CASSMTWTGILEQYF. CDR3 DNA sequence: TGTGCCAGCAGCATGACCTGGACAGGGATTCTCGAGCAGTACTTC.